Below are 21 T cell receptor beta chains sequenced from a single sample in a study of cytomegalovirus exposure and HLA in healthy donors. Amplification used 60 Vbeta primers and 13 Jbeta primers. Sequencing was performed with immunoSEQ multiplex PCR; in TCRdb, only in-frame clones are kept and a portion is missing. The table lists about 160,000 clones, approximately 77% of them singletons, with 7% to 8.5% in the top ten. Sequenced sample: PBMCs. These receptors originate from a male donor in good health and CMV-seropositive.

The chain is built from TRBV7-8 and TRBJ2-3; 14 bases align to TRBD2. Trimming removed 5 bases from V and 2 bases from J; junction bases left unmatched: 3. Germline CDR1 and CDR2: SGHVS and FQNEAQ. The CDR3 length is 16 residues. The CDR3 sequence: CASSGTSGGPTDTQYF. The CDR3 DNA reads TGTGCCAGCAGCGGGACTAGCGGGGGACCCACAGATACGCAGTATTTT.

The chain joins TRBV5-6 to TRBJ2-2; 9 bases fit TRBD2. The germline gives CDR1 SGHDT, CDR2 YYEEEE. J was trimmed by 7 bases and V by 0 bases; bases with no gene match: 13. This CDR3 region has 18 residues. CDR3 in DNA: TGTGCCAGCAGCTTGGTCGGTAGCGGGGGAGCCGTGATCGGGGAGCTGTTTTTT. Translation gives CASSLVGSGGAVIGELFF.

The chain combines TRBV2 with TRBJ1-1; D call uncertain. The CDR3 has 13 amino acids. V dropped 1 base and J dropped 1 base, with 4 bases sitting between them. Germline-derived CDR1 and CDR2 are SNHLY and FYNNEI. For the CDR3, the DNA is TGTGCCAGCAGTGAAGAACAGAACACTGAAGCTTTCTTT. Encoded protein: CASSEEQNTEAFF. Variable domain in full (rest from reference TRBV2 and TRBJ1-1): EPEVTQTPSHQVTQMGQEVILRCVPISNHLYFYWYRQILGQKVEFLVSFYNNEISEKSEIFDDQFSVERPDGSNFTLKIRSTKLEDSAMYFCASSEEQNTEAFFGQGTRLTVV.

The rearrangement uses TRBV14 and TRBJ1-1; TRBD1 matches at 7 bases. Germline V gene sequence: CDR1 SGHDN, CDR2 FVKESK. V dropped 4 bases and J dropped 4; count of bases not matched to a gene: 3. CDR3 length: 13 residues. CDR3 bases: TGTGCCAGCAGCCTTGACAGGGCCACTGAAGCTTTCTTT. Encoded protein: CASSLDRATEAFF.

This clone has a single count. V gene TRBV5-5 combines with J gene TRBJ1-5; possibly TRBD1 for D (6 bases). The CDR3 sequence is 16 residues long. CDR1 is SGHKS, CDR2 YYEKEE, per germline (reference sequence). V shed 0 bases and J shed 3 bases, with 13 bases lying between them. CDR3 bases: TGTGCCAGCAGCTTGGCCCACGGACAGAACAATCAGCCCCAGCATTTT. Encoded protein: CASSLAHGQNNQPQHF.

The chain uses TRBV29-1 and TRBJ2-2; tentatively, D is TRBD1 (5 bases). In germline, CDR1 is SQVTM, CDR2 ANQGSEA. Trimming left V 6 bases short and J 3 bases short, with 20 bases between. This CDR3 region has 16 residues. In nucleotides, the CDR3 is TGCAGCGTCTACCAGCCAGGACATGGGGACACCGGGGAGCTGTTTTTT. Translating gives CSVYQPGHGDTGELFF.

The V call is TRBV5-6, the J call TRBJ1-2; D is unresolved. V was cut by 3 bases and J by 3 bases, with 9 bases left in between. Germline values: CDR1 SGHDT, CDR2 YYEEEE. CDR3 length: 13 residues. The CDR3 region is CASSSGPYYGYTF. The CDR3 DNA sequence: TGTGCCAGCAGCTCCGGTCCCTACTATGGCTACACCTTC.

This clone was picked up a small number of times. The V call is TRBV29-1, the J call TRBJ1-4; D remains ambiguous. V lost 3 bases, J lost 3 bases, and 8 bases lay in between. Germline V gene lookup returns CDR1 SQVTM and CDR2 ANQGSEA. There are 13 residues in the CDR3. CDR3 bases: TGCAGCGTTGAGGAGGTGTCTAATGAAAAACTGTTTTTT. It codes for CSVEEVSNEKLFF.

The chain employs TRBV9 and TRBJ1-2, with 9 nucleotides matching TRBD1. CDR3 size: 13 residues. The germline V gene encodes CDR1 SGDLS and CDR2 YYNGEE. V lost 3 bases and J lost 6; bases outside the gene matches: 3. The CDR3 region is CASSGDREDGYTF. Here the CDR3 DNA reads TGTGCCAGCAGCGGGGACAGGGAGGATGGCTACACCTTC.

This clone appeared a single time. V is TRBV29-1 and J is TRBJ2-7, with a tentative D call TRBD2 (6 bases). V lost 3 bases to trimming and J lost 5 bases, with 8 bases between them. CDR1 SQVTM and CDR2 ANQGSEA come from the germline V gene. CDR3 length: 11 residues. The CDR3 spells CSVERGHEQYF. The CDR3 DNA reads as TGCAGCGTTGAGCGGGGTCACGAGCAGTACTTC.

This chain connects TRBV2 to TRBJ1-4, with D possibly matching TRBD1 (6 bases). Germline V gene sequence: CDR1 SNHLY, CDR2 FYNNEI. The CDR3 has 15 amino acids. V was cut by 5 bases and J by 7 bases, with 17 bases left in between. CDR3 residues: CASSPRTDYVEKLFF. For the CDR3, the DNA is TGTGCCAGCAGTCCCCGGACAGACTATGTTGAAAAACTGTTTTTT.

The chain is built from TRBV5-1 and TRBJ2-3, with TRBD1 matching 10 bases. The J segment lost 1 base and the V segment lost 4 bases, leaving 3 bases of the junction unmatched. Per the germline V gene, CDR1 is SGHRS and CDR2 is YFSETQ. CDR3 length: 15 amino acids. The CDR3: CASSLGQGGTDTQYF. The DNA of the CDR3 is TGCGCCAGCAGCCTCGGACAGGGGGGCACAGATACGCAGTATTTT.

The chain recombines TRBV6-1 with TRBJ2-1, with a tentative D call TRBD2 (6 bases). Trimming took 6 bases from V and 9 from J, leaving 9 bases between them. The germline CDR1 and CDR2 sequences are MNHNS and SASEGT. CDR3 length: 11 amino acids. The CDR3 region has the DNA TGTGCCAGCAGCCCCGGGAGTGAGCAGTTCTTC. Encoded protein: CASSPGSEQFF.

The chain has TRBV2 and TRBJ1-2, with TRBD1 identical over 7 bases. Germline V gene lookup returns CDR1 SNHLY and CDR2 FYNNEI. The length of the CDR3 is 14 residues. V dropped 1 base and J dropped 4; count of bases not matched to a gene: 3. CDR3 region: CASSEGQGSYGYTF. The CDR3 DNA reads TGTGCCAGCAGTGAAGGACAGGGAAGCTATGGCTACACCTTC.

CDR3 sequence reads: CASGFYVSNQPQHF. The CDR3 nucleotides are TGTGCTAGTGGTTTTTATGTAAGCAATCAGCCCCAGCATTTT. The J gene is TRBJ1-5, the V gene TRBV12-5, with D uncertain. CDR1 is LGHNT, CDR2 FRNRAP, per germline. The ends were cut back, 3 bases at V and 1 base at J, with 7 bases in the middle. The CDR3 spans 14 residues.

This clone was observed a handful of times. The V and J genes are TRBV2 and TRBJ2-7, with 8 bases matching TRBD1. This CDR3 has 12 residues. The trim removed 7 bases at V and 5 bases at J, leaving 4 bases unmatched. In germline, CDR1 is SNHLY, CDR2 FYNNEI. In nucleotides, the CDR3 is TGTGCCAGCAAGGACAGGGCCAACGAGCAGTACTTC. It encodes CASKDRANEQYF.

The genes are TRBV5-4 and TRBJ1-1, with 11 bases aligning to TRBD1. There are 18 residues in the CDR3. Germline loops: CDR1 SGHNT, CDR2 YYREEE (reference sequence). V lost 0 bases and J lost 0; bases outside the gene matches: 7. CDR3 in amino acids: CASSLGRTGGPMNTEAFF. For the CDR3, the DNA is TGTGCCAGCAGCTTGGGAAGGACAGGGGGCCCAATGAACACTGAAGCTTTCTTT.

The genes are TRBV7-8 and TRBJ1-1; 7 nucleotides agree with TRBD1. V was clipped by 2 bases and J by 2 bases; unmatched bases: 5. From germline, CDR1 is SGHVS and CDR2 FQNEAQ. The CDR3 totals 15 residues. The CDR3 nucleotides read TGTGCCAGCAGCTTAAGGACAGGCTCCAACACTGAAGCTTTCTTT. Translated: CASSLRTGSNTEAFF.

This clone showed up just a few times. This CDR3 reads CSAQTSGTDTQYF. DNA of the CDR3: TGCAGCGCCCAGACTAGCGGAACAGATACGCAGTATTTT. V is TRBV29-1 and J is TRBJ2-3, with TRBD2 identical over 9 bases. J gave up 3 bases and V 7 bases, and 5 bases lay outside the gene matches. The CDR3 is 13 amino acids. CDR1 and CDR2 (germline): SQVTM, ANQGSEA.

The V gene is TRBV27, the J gene TRBJ1-4; unclear D gene. Trimming left V 2 bases short and J 8 bases short, with 15 bases between. The V gene's germline CDR1 is MNHEY and CDR2 SMNVEV (reference sequence). The CDR3 consists of 15 residues. The CDR3 spells CASSLEYPPTEKLFF. CDR3 nucleotide sequence: TGTGCCAGCAGTTTAGAGTACCCCCCAACCGAAAAACTGTTTTTT.

This clone has just one count. The rearrangement uses TRBV19 and TRBJ1-1; TRBD1 is a possible D gene (5 bases). V was cut by 5 bases and J by 3 bases, with 13 bases left in between. In germline, CDR1 is LNHDA, CDR2 SQIVND (reference sequence). CDR3 length: 14 residues. The CDR3, as DNA: TGTGCCAGTAGTCCGGGGGGATCGGACACTGAAGCTTTCTTT. This translates into CASSPGGSDTEAFF. Full variable domain (missing parts from reference TRBV19 and TRBJ1-1): DGGITQSPKYLFRKEGQNVTLSCEQNLNHDAMYWYRQDPGQGLRLIYYSQIVNDFQKGDIAEGYSVSREKKESFPLTVTSAQKNPTAFYLCASSPGGSDTEAFFGQGTRLTVV.